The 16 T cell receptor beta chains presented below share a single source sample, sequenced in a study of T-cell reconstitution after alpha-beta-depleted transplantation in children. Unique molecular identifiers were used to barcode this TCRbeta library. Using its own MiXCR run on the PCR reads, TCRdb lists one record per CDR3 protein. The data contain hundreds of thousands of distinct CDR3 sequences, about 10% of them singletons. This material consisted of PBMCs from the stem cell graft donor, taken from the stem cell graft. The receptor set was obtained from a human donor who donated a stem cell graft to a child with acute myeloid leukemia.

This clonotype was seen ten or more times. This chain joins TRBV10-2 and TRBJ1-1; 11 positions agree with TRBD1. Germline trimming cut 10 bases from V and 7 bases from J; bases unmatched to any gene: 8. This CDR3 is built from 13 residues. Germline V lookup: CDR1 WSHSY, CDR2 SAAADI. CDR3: CAIRGTGGGEAFF. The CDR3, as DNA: TGCGCCATCAGGGGGACAGGGGGTGGTGAAGCTTTCTTT.

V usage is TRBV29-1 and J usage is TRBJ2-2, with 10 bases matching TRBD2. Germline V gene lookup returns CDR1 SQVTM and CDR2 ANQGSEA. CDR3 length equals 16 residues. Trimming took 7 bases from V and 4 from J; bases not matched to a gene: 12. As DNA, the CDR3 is TGCAGCGCCCGCGCTAGCGGGAGTTCAGGCACCGGGGAGCTGTTTTTT. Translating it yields CSARASGSSGTGELFF.

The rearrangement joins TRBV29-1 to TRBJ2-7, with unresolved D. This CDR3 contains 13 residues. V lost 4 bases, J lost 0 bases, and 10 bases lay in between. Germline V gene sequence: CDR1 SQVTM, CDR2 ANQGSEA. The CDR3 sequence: CSVGPGSSYEQYF. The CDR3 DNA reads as TGCAGCGTTGGACCAGGAAGCTCCTACGAGCAGTACTTC.

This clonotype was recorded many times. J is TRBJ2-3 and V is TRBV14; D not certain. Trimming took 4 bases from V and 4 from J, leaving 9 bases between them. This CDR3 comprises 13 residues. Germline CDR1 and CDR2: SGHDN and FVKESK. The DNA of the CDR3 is TGTGCCAGCAGCCTTGCCTTTGCAGATACGCAGTATTTT. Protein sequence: CASSLAFADTQYF. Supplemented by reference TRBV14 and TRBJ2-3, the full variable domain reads EAGVTQFPSHSVIEKGQTVTLRCDPISGHDNLYWYRRVMGKEIKFLLHFVKESKQDESGMPNNRFLAERTGGTYSTLKVQPAELEDSGVYFCASSLAFADTQYFGPGTRLTVL.

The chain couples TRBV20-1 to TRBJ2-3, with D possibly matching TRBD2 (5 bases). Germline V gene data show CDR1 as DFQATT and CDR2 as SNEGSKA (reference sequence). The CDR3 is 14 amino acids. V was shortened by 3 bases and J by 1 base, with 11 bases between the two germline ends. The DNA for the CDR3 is TGCAGTGCTAGTGGCTCGAGGGGCACAGATACGCAGTATTTT. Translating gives CSASGSRGTDTQYF.

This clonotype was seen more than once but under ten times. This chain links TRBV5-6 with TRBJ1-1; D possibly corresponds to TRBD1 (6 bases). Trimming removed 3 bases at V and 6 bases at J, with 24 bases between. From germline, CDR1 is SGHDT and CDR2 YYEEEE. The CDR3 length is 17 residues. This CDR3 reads CASSSKLQGSLRAEAFF. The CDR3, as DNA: TGTGCCAGCAGCTCCAAGTTACAGGGTAGCTTGCGGGCTGAAGCTTTCTTT.

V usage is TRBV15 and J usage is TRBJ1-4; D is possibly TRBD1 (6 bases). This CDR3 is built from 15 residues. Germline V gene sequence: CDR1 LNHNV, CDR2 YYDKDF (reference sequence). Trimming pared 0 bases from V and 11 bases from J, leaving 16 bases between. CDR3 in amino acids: CATSRDGVGGGKLFF. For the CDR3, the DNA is TGTGCCACCAGCAGAGATGGGGTTGGGGGGGGCAAACTGTTTTTT.

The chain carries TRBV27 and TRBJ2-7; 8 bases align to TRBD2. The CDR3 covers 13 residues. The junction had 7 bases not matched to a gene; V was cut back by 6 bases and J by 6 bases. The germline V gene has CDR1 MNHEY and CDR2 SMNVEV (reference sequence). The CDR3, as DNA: TGTGCCAGCAGAGCGAGCGGGGGACCCGAGCAGTACTTC. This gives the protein CASRASGGPEQYF.

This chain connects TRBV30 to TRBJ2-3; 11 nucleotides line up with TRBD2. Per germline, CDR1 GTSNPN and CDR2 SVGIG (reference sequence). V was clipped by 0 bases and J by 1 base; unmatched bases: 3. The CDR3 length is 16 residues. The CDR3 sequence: CAWSVGLAEGTDTQYF. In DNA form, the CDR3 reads TGTGCCTGGAGTGTGGGACTAGCGGAGGGCACAGATACGCAGTATTTT. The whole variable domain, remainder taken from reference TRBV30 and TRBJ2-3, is SQTIHQWPATLVQPVGSPLSLECTVEGTSNPNLYWYRQAAGRGLQLLFYSVGIGQISSEVPQNLSASRPQDRQFILSSKKLLLSDSGFYLCAWSVGLAEGTDTQYFGPGTRLTVL.

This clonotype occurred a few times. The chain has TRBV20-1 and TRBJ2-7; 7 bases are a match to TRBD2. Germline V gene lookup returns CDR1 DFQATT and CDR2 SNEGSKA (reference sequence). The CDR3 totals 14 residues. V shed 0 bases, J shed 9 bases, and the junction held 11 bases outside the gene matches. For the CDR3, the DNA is TGCAGTGCTAGAGATTTAAGGGAGGGCCCTTCGCAGTACTTC. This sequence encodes CSARDLREGPSQYF.

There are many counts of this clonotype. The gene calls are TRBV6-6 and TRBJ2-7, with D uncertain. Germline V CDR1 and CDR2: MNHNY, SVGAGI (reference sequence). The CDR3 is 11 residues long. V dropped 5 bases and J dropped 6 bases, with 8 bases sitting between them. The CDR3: CASSPRIEQYF. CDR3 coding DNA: TGTGCCAGCAGTCCCCGCATCGAGCAGTACTTC.

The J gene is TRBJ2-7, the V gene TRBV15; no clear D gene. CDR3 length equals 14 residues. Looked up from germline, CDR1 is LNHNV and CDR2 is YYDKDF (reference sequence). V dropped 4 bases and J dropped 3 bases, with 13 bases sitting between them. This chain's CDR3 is CATSKWTDDYEQYF. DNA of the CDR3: TGTGCCACCAGCAAATGGACCGACGACTACGAGCAGTACTTC.

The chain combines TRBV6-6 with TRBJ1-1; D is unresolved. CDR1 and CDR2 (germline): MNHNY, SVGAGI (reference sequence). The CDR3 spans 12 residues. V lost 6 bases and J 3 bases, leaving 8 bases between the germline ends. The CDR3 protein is CASRWLYTEAFF. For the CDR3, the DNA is TGTGCCAGCAGATGGTTGTACACTGAAGCTTTCTTT.

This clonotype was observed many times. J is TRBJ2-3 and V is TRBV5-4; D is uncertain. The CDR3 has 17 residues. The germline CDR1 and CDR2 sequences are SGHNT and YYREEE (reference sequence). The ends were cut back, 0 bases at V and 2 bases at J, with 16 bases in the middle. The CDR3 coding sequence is TGTGCCAGCAGCTTGGAACTTCCTGGGTCCGACACAGATACGCAGTATTTT. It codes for CASSLELPGSDTDTQYF.

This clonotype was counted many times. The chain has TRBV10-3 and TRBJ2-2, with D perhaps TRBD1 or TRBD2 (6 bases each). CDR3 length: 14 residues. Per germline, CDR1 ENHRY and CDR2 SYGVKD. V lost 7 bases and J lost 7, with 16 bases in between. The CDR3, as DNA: TGTGCCATCACCTCACAGGGACTGGGCGGGGAGCTGTTTTTT. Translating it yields CAITSQGLGGELFF.

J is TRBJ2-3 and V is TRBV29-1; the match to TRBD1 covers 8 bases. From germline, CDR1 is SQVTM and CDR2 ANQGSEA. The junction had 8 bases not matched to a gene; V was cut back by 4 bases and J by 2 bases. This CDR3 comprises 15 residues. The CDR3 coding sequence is TGCAGCGTTGTCGTGGCAGGGGGCCCCACAGATACGCAGTATTTT. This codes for CSVVVAGGPTDTQYF.